The 21 T cell receptor beta chains in this list originate from one sample, sequenced in a study of T cell responses to AZD1222 COVID-19 vaccine. The assay was immunoSEQ multiplex PCR, and TCRdb's table has in-frame clones only and misses some. This table holds fewer than 120,000 clones, approximately 94% found once. This sample comprised peripheral blood, obtained 28 days after the second AZD1222 dose. The receptor source for this set is an adult who received the AZD1222 COVID-19 vaccine.

The chain recombines TRBV28 with TRBJ2-3; D is ambiguous. This CDR3 has 13 amino acids. Per the germline V gene, CDR1 is MDHEN and CDR2 is SYDVKM. The germline V and J ends were trimmed by 6 bases and 1 base, with 8 bases remaining between them. As DNA, the CDR3 is TGTGCCAGCAGCCGCGACGGCACAGATACGCAGTATTTT. Encoded protein: CASSRDGTDTQYF.

This clone was seen a single time. The genes are TRBV27 and TRBJ2-7; the match to TRBD2 covers 7 bases. The CDR3 loop spans 15 amino acids. V dropped 2 bases and J dropped 2; count of bases not matched to a gene: 6. The germline CDR1 and CDR2 sequences are MNHEY and SMNVEV (reference sequence). CDR3 region: CASSLKRAGAYEQYF. The CDR3 nucleotides read TGTGCCAGCAGTTTAAAGAGGGCGGGGGCCTACGAGCAGTACTTC.

This chain links TRBV5-1 with TRBJ2-7, with a tentative D call TRBD2 (6 bases). There are 14 residues in the CDR3. Trimming left V 4 bases short and J 3 bases short, with 14 bases between. The germline CDR1 and CDR2 sequences are SGHRS and YFSETQ. The CDR3 nucleotides are TGCGCCAGCAGCCCTACCCAGGGACTCTACGAGCAGTACTTC. Translation gives CASSPTQGLYEQYF.

The chain uses TRBV11-2 and TRBJ1-1; weak D call: TRBD1 (5 bases). Per germline, CDR1 SGHAT and CDR2 FQNNGV. The CDR3 runs 15 residues. V was pared by 1 base and J by 14 bases, with 23 bases between. The CDR3 protein is CASSLGGLSPRSGFF. The CDR3 region has the DNA TGTGCCAGCAGCTTAGGGGGCCTGAGCCCAAGGTCCGGGTTCTTT.

V usage is TRBV20-1 and J usage is TRBJ1-2; no firm D call. The germline V and J ends were trimmed by 3 bases and 1 base, with 12 bases remaining between them. This CDR3 region has 14 residues. In germline, CDR1 is DFQATT, CDR2 SNEGSKA (reference sequence). CDR3 sequence (DNA): TGCAGTGCTAGTGGTAGAAAATATAACTATGGCTACACCTTC. Protein product: CSASGRKYNYGYTF.

This chain uses TRBV30 with TRBJ2-5; TRBD2 agrees at 8 bases. V was pared by 8 bases and J by 1 base, with 6 bases of the junction left unmatched. The CDR3 is made up of 13 amino acids. The germline V gene has CDR1 GTSNPN and CDR2 SVGIG (reference sequence). The CDR3 DNA sequence: TGTGCCAGTAGCGGGGACTTCCAAGAGACCCAGTACTTC. Translated, it gives CASSGDFQETQYF.

The chain has TRBV19 and TRBJ2-7, with 9 bases identical to TRBD1. V shed 5 bases, J shed 2 bases, and the junction held 7 bases outside the gene matches. Germline V gene sequence: CDR1 LNHDA, CDR2 SQIVND (reference sequence). This CDR3 region has 15 residues. CDR3 sequence (DNA): TGTGCCAGTAGTCCTGGGGACAGGGATACCTACGAGCAGTACTTC. Translating it yields CASSPGDRDTYEQYF.

This sequence joins TRBV5-8 and TRBJ1-2, with 7 bases that match TRBD1. J lost 1 base, V lost 4 bases, and 10 bases had no gene match. The CDR3 covers 16 residues. Germline assignment: CDR1 SGHTS and CDR2 YDEGEE. CDR3 sequence (DNA): TGTGCCAGCAGCACGGGACAGCTACTTTTTAACTATGGCTACACCTTC. Its protein is CASSTGQLLFNYGYTF.

The gene calls are TRBV7-2 and TRBJ1-1, with TRBD1 identical over 9 bases. CDR1 is SGHTA, CDR2 FQGNSA, per germline. This CDR3 comprises 16 residues. The J segment lost 4 bases and the V segment lost 5 bases, leaving 11 bases of the junction unmatched. The CDR3 bases are TGTGCCAGCAGCGCTGCGCCCGGGACAGGGATCACTGAAGCTTTCTTT. Its protein is CASSAAPGTGITEAFF.

This clone showed up just once. V gene TRBV7-9 combines with J gene TRBJ1-2; D may be TRBD1 (6 bases). The V gene lost 4 bases and the J gene lost 3 bases, with 15 bases spanning the gap. Germline values: CDR1 SEHNR, CDR2 FQNEAQ (reference sequence). The CDR3 totals 15 residues. CDR3 amino acids: CASSSGQPGHYGYTF. The CDR3 DNA sequence: TGTGCCAGCAGCTCCGGACAGCCGGGGCACTATGGCTACACCTTC. The variable domain in full, with the rest retrieved from reference TRBV7-9 and TRBJ1-2, is DTGVSQNPRHKITKRGQNVTFRCDPISEHNRLYWYRQTLGQGPEFLTYFQNEAQLEKSRLLSDRFSAERPKGSFSTLEIQRTEQGDSAMYLCASSSGQPGHYGYTFGSGTRLTVV.

The chain joins TRBV2 to TRBJ1-3; D is ambiguous. The CDR3 runs 14 residues. V lost 5 bases and J lost 3, with 11 bases in between. Germline CDR1 and CDR2: SNHLY and FYNNEI. CDR3 sequence: CASSISGFGNTIYF. The CDR3, as DNA: TGTGCCAGCAGTATATCGGGCTTTGGAAACACCATATATTTT.

The chain recombines TRBV10-1 with TRBJ2-2, with TRBD2 matching 9 bases. The ends lost 0 bases at V and 5 bases at J; junction bases unmatched: 7. CDR1 WNHNN and CDR2 SYGVQD come from the germline V gene (reference sequence). The CDR3 extends over 17 amino acids. CDR3 protein: CASSESVTSGVTGELFF. The CDR3 DNA sequence: TGCGCCAGCAGTGAGTCGGTGACTAGCGGAGTTACCGGGGAGCTGTTTTTT.

With respect to this clone: The junction shows a germline mismatch at one end, possibly a read error. The V and J genes are TRBV10-2 and TRBJ2-3; 8 bases map to TRBD2. Germline V gene data show CDR1 as WSHSY and CDR2 as SAAADI. This CDR3 is 14 amino acids long. In DNA, the CDR3 is TGCGCCAGCTGTGACGGCGGGGGGACAGATACGCAGTATTTT. It encodes CASCDGGGTDTQYF.

This clone was observed once. The chain combines TRBV5-1 with TRBJ1-4; possibly TRBD1 for D (5 bases). From germline, CDR1 is SGHRS and CDR2 YFSETQ. The CDR3 contains 14 residues. V dropped 0 bases and J dropped 8 bases, with 11 bases sitting between them. CDR3 DNA sequence: TGCGCCAGCAGCTTGGGACAGTTAGGAGAAAAACTGTTTTTT. Encoded protein: CASSLGQLGEKLFF. Full variable domain (remainder filled in from reference TRBV5-1 and TRBJ1-4): KAGVTQTPRYLIKTRGQQVTLSCSPISGHRSVSWYQQTPGQGLQFLFEYFSETQRNKGNFPGRFSGRQFSNSRSEMNVSTLELGDSALYLCASSLGQLGEKLFFGSGTQLSVL.

This chain connects TRBV6-5 to TRBJ2-1; possible D gene TRBD2, 6 bases. V was cut by 4 bases and J by 3 bases, with 16 bases left in between. CDR1 is MNHEY and CDR2 is SVGAGI in the germline V gene. This CDR3 has 16 amino acids. CDR3 in amino acids: CASSSLAPSVYNEQFF. The CDR3 DNA is TGTGCCAGCAGTTCACTAGCACCGTCAGTCTACAATGAGCAGTTCTTC.

CDR3 loop: CASSPQRAAGPQHF. The CDR3 nucleotides are TGTGCCAGCAGCCCCCAGAGAGCAGCGGGGCCCCAGCATTTT. The V gene is TRBV3-1 (or the pseudogene TRBV3-2), the J gene TRBJ1-5; D is ambiguous. Germline V gene sequence: CDR1 LGHDT, CDR2 YNNKEL (reference sequence). The length of the CDR3 is 14 residues. With 4 bases removed from V and 9 bases from J, the gap between germline ends came to 16 bases.

This chain joins TRBV6-6 and TRBJ1-2; 8 positions agree with TRBD1. This CDR3 has 14 amino acids. With V trimmed by 2 bases and J by 4 bases, 3 bases remained unmatched. Germline CDR1 and CDR2: MNHNY and SVGAGI (reference sequence). This CDR3 reads CASSYGTGGYGYTF. CDR3 coding DNA: TGTGCCAGCAGTTACGGTACAGGGGGCTATGGCTACACCTTC.

The chain has TRBV4-1 and TRBJ2-5; possibly TRBD1 or TRBD2 for D (5 bases each). This CDR3 spans 19 amino acids. Germline V gene sequence: CDR1 MGHRA, CDR2 YSYEKL. The V and J ends lost 1 base and 2 bases respectively, with 23 bases between them. Here the CDR3 reads CASSQVWGYEGRIQETQYF. As DNA, the CDR3 is TGCGCCAGCAGCCAAGTGTGGGGCTACGAGGGGCGGATACAAGAGACCCAGTACTTC.

This sequence joins TRBV18 and TRBJ2-3; D is ambiguous. CDR1 and CDR2 (germline): KGHSH, LQKENI. CDR3 size: 15 residues. V shed 5 bases and J shed 0 bases, with 12 bases lying between them. The CDR3 reads CASSGTDFSTDTQYF. The CDR3 DNA sequence: TGTGCCAGCTCAGGCACAGATTTCAGCACAGATACGCAGTATTTT. Looking up the rest from reference TRBV18 and TRBJ2-3 gives the full variable domain: NAGVMQNPRHLVRRRGQEARLRCSPMKGHSHVYWYRQLPEEGLKFMVYLQKENIIDESGMPKERFSAEFPKEGPSILRIQQVVRGDSAAYFCASSGTDFSTDTQYFGPGTRLTVL.

In its sample, this clone was seen once. The gene calls are TRBV28 and TRBJ2-3; D call uncertain. The CDR3 is 15 amino acids. Between the trimmed V and J ends, which lost 2 bases and 4 bases, there was a span of 13 bases. The germline gives CDR1 MDHEN, CDR2 SYDVKM. This CDR3 is CASSLPDRRSDTQYF. The CDR3 DNA is TGTGCCAGCAGTTTACCGGACCGAAGGTCAGATACGCAGTATTTT.

The gene calls are TRBV6-5 and TRBJ1-6, with D uncertain. The ends were cut back, 2 bases at V and 8 bases at J, with 4 bases in the middle. Germline-derived CDR1 and CDR2 are MNHEY and SVGAGI. The CDR3 has 12 amino acids. CDR3 sequence: CASSYRDSPLHF. The DNA for the CDR3 is TGTGCCAGCAGTTACAGGGATTCACCCCTCCACTTT.